These 6 T cell receptor beta chains came from one sample sequenced in a study of T cells expressing NK-cell markers. TCRdb re-analyzed the 5' RACE reads; it lists each CDR3 protein once, without DNA. The sample includes about 300,000 distinct CDR3 sequences. Sequences were obtained from blood T cells: a sorted CD56 or NKG2C T cell subset, CD4+ or CD8+ T cells, or bulk PBMC T cells (not recorded which). The receptor source for this set is a woman aged 18 to 75 in good health.

The chain combines TRBV7-7 with TRBJ2-1; there is no DNA to check the TCRdb D call of TRBD2. The CDR3 length is 14 residues. Germline V lookup: CDR1 SSHAT, CDR2 FNYEAQ (reference sequence). CDR3 sequence reads: CASSPTGLVNEQFF. The full variable domain, completed using reference TRBV7-7 and TRBJ2-1, is GAGVSQSPRYKVTKRGQDVTLRCDPISSHATLYWYQQALGQGPEFLTYFNYEAQPDKSGLPSDRFSAERPEGSISTLTIQRTEQRDSAMYRCASSPTGLVNEQFFGPGTRLTVL.

J is TRBJ2-1 and V is TRBV20-1; TCRdb calls TRBD2, which cannot be checked without DNA. This CDR3 is built from 16 residues. Germline assignment: CDR1 DFQATT and CDR2 SNEGSKA (reference sequence). The CDR3 loop is CSASPWTSGMGNEQYF.

V is TRBV6-2 or TRBV6-3 and J is TRBJ1-1. This CDR3 comprises 14 residues. Per the germline V gene, CDR1 is MNHEY and CDR2 is SVGEGT. The CDR3 sequence is CASSYQRQNTEAFF.

The chain couples TRBV5-1 to TRBJ2-1; the D call of TRBD2 rests on TCRdb alone, since no DNA is present to check it. The CDR3 loop spans 16 amino acids. CDR1 and CDR2 from the germline V gene are SGHRS and YFSETQ. The CDR3 region is CASGRTSGGGFDEQFF.

This chain connects TRBV5-4 to TRBJ2-1. Germline loops: CDR1 SGHNT, CDR2 YYREEE (reference sequence). This CDR3 comprises 14 residues. The CDR3 loop is CASSHQTSTIEQFF.

V gene TRBV20-1 combines with J gene TRBJ1-4. Germline lookup yields CDR1 DFQATT and CDR2 SNEGSKA (reference sequence). The CDR3 covers 12 residues. CDR3 in amino acids: CSACGLDEKLFF.